The entry below describes one TCR beta chain. Data came from immunoSEQ multiplex PCR; TCRdb stores just in-frame clones and leaves some out. Here the sample spans 640,000 or so clones, approximately 89% being singletons. The CDR3 loop spans 16 amino acids. Germline values: CDR1 MNHEY, CDR2 SMNVEV (reference sequence). J gave up 3 bases and V 4 bases, and 9 bases lay outside the gene matches. These data originate in a study of shared T cell receptors in the human thymus. The sample was also linked to a second study, of human thymus T cells. That source adds: The thymus was resected at corrective cardiac surgery. Unrelated individuals reportedly shared highly overlapping thymic TCR repertoires.

The chain uses TRBV27 and TRBJ2-7, with 10 bases aligning to TRBD1. The clonotype originates from a boy under two years old with a congenital heart defect. Sequenced: thymocytes. CDR3 nucleotides: TGTGCCAGCAGTTCCCCCGACAGGGGGCTGAACTACGAGCAGTACTTC. Its protein product is CASSSPDRGLNYEQYF.